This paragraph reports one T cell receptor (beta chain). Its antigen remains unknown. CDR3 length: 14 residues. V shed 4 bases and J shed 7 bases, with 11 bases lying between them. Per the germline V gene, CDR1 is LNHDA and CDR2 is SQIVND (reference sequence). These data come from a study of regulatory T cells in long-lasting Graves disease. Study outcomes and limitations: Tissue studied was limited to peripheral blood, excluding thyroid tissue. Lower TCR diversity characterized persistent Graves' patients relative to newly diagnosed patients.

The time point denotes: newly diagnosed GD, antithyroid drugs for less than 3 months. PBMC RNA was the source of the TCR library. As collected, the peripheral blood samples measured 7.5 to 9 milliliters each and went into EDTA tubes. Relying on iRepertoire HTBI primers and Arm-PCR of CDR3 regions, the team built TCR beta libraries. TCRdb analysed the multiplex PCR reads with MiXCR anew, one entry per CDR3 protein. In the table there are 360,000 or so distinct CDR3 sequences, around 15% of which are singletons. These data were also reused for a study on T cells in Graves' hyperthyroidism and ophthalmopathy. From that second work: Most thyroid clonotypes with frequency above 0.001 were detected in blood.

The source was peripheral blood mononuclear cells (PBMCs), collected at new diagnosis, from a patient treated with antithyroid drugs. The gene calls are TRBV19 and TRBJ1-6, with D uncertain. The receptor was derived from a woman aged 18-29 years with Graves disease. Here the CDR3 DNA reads TGTGCCAGTAGTACTCCCGACGGAAATTCACCCCTCCACTTT. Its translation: CASSTPDGNSPLHF.